A selection of T cell receptor beta chains follows, all from one sample in a study of CD4 and CD8 cells across lung adenocarcinoma regions. TCRdb called the PCR reads again in MiXCR, with one record for every CDR3 protein. The table has around 23,000 distinct CDR3 sequences, 53% seen once. What was sequenced was CD8+ T cells from the center of a lung tumor. The receptors were gathered from a male donor with lung adenocarcinoma. The CD4 and CD8 labels of this study may be unreliable. Each CDR3 is given with its conserved first and last residue. A D gene is named only where the DNA matches it firmly. Expanded clones get a size class; other rows say once, few or many, or leave the size out.

J gene,clone size,V gene,D gene,CDR3 protein,CDR3 DNA
TRBJ1-4,many,TRBV6-1,TRBD1,CASGRPTGGRGKLFF,TGTGCCAGCGGCCGCCCGACAGGGGGCAGAGGAAAACTGTTTTTT
TRBJ2-3,NA,TRBV6-1,NA,CASMGLGAKNTQYF,TGTGCCAGCATGGGGCTGGGAGCCAAAAATACGCAGTATTTC
TRBJ2-4,NA,TRBV10-1,TRBD1,CGGRGLPAKDTQYF,TGCGGCGGCAGGGGGCTACCAGCCAAAGATACTCAGTACTTC
TRBJ2-4,NA,TRBV27,NA,CASKFGGGAKNIQYF,TGTGCCAGCAAATTCGGTGGCGGGGCCAAAAACATTCAGTACTTC
TRBJ2-5,few,TRBV6-1,NA,CATRTGGRETQYF,TGTGCCACTAGGACGGGGGGCCGGGAGACCCAGTACTTC
TRBJ2-2,NA,TRBV10-1,TRBD1,CASSPGTGEGTGELFF,TGCGCCAGCAGTCCTGGGACAGGGGAGGGCACCGGGGAGCTGTTTTTT
TRBJ2-5,NA,TRBV6-1,NA,CASRGAGGGVEETQYF,TGTGCCAGCAGGGGAGCCGGGGGCGGTGTTGAAGAGACGCAGTACTTT
TRBJ2-3,many,TRBV4-1,NA,CASSQASASSTDTQYF,TGCGCCAGCAGCCAAGCGAGCGCCTCTAGCACAGATACGCAGTATTTT
TRBJ2-6,medium-sized,TRBV6-1,TRBD2,CASSEVAGGVGGANVLTF,TGTGCCAGCAGTGAAGTAGCGGGAGGGGTGGGAGGGGCCAACGTCCTGACTTTC
TRBJ2-2,many,TRBV7-2,TRBD1,CASSPGQITGELFF,TGTGCCAGCAGCCCGGGACAGATCACCGGGGAGCTGTTTTTT
TRBJ2-4,NA,TRBV11-1,NA,CASSSEETGTAKNIQYF,TGTGCCAGCAGCTCCGAAGAAACCGGGACAGCCAAAAACATTCAGTACTTC
TRBJ2-7,many,TRBV10-1,TRBD2,CASGRGLLLEQYF,TGCGCCAGCGGGAGGGGCTTGCTACTCGAGCAGTACTTC
TRBJ2-2,NA,TRBV6-1,NA,CASRAYSGLEAKNIQYFGAGELFF,NA
TRBJ2-5,few,TRBV12-5,NA,CASVAGEVPETQYF,TGTGCTAGTGTGGCAGGGGAGGTTCCAGAGACCCAGTACTTC
TRBJ2-3,NA,TRBV6-5,NA,CASSYSGLVAKDTQYF,TGTGCCAGCAGTTACTCGGGGCTCGTCGCCAAAGATACGCAGTATTTC
TRBJ1-2,NA,TRBV6-5,TRBD1,CASSYYRGSYGYTF,TGTGCCAGCAGTTACTACAGGGGAAGCTATGGCTACACCTTC